This T cell receptor beta chain was observed in a study of blood T cell repertoires in COVID-19. Study at large: Samples representing acute and convalescent COVID-19 were sourced from the United States, Italy and Spain. T cells, B-cell-depleted T cells, or PBMCs provided the cDNA or gDNA that served as material.

The CDR3 consists of 15 residues. CDR1 is MNHEY and CDR2 is SVGAGI in the germline V gene. V was pared by 5 bases and J by 3 bases, with 5 bases of the junction left unmatched. This clone has just a few counts. As originally analysed: Quantification of nucleated cells was approximated via reference gene primer amplification. The data were produced by immunoSEQ multiplex PCR, yet TCRdb's version contains in-frame clones alone and is incomplete. D and trimming come from the DNA, and the V and J calls and clone size come from that table. This table has some 150,000 clones, around 82% appearing once. Material for sequencing was peripheral blood. This rearrangement joins TRBV6-5 to TRBJ2-3, with 10 positions matching TRBD2. This TCR derives from a woman aged 60-70 years with acute or convalescent COVID-19. The CDR3: CASSTGLAVTDTQYF. In nucleotides, the CDR3 is TGTGCCAGCAGTACCGGACTAGCGGTAACAGATACGCAGTATTTT.